A single sample is the source of the 23 T cell receptor beta chains below, sequenced in a study of tumor-infiltrating lymphocytes in primary liver carcinoma. The study co-extracted DNA and RNA from 20-30 mg of unsorted bulk tissue. Constant-region priming of 500 ng total RNA yielded TCR beta cDNA. Each TCR beta library was derived from three nested multiplex PCR rounds that employed slightly modified ARM-PCR. The study ran its first two PCR rounds for roughly 10 cycles each, using TRBV1-TRBV30 forward primers and a C-beta reverse primer. TCRdb re-derived calls from the multiplex PCR reads in MiXCR, one entry per CDR3 protein. The sample consists of about 84,000 distinct CDR3 sequences, approximately 77% of them appearing once. The sequencing input was liver tumor tissue from sampling region 1. The sample's subset: tumor region T1, superior pole. The receptors here all came from a man aged 35-49 years with primary liver carcinoma and hepatitis B virus infection.

To note about this clonotype: A junction boundary mismatches the germline segment, possibly from a read error. The gene calls are TRBV11-2 and TRBJ1-2; 8 nucleotides line up with TRBD1. The germline V gene encodes CDR1 SGHAT and CDR2 FQNNGV. The CDR3 is made up of 13 amino acids. The CDR3 region is CTSSLGQGGGYTF. Written as DNA, the CDR3 is TGTACCAGCAGCTTAGGACAGGGAGGTGGATACACCTTC. The whole variable domain, filled in from reference TRBV11-2 and TRBJ1-2, reads EAGVAQSPRYKIIEKRQSVAFWCNPISGHATLYWYQQILGQGPKLLIQFQNNGVVDDSQLPKDRFSAERLKGVDSTLKIQPAKLEDSAVYLCTSSLGQGGGYTFGSGTRLTVV.

As regards this clonotype: Its ends do not fully match the called genes, so a read error is possible. J is TRBJ1-1 and V is TRBV7-9, with a possible D match to TRBD1 (5 bases). Germline loops: CDR1 SEHNR, CDR2 FQNEAQ (reference sequence). The CDR3 has 13 amino acids. CDR3 bases: TGTGACAGCAGCTCAAGTGGGGGTACTGAAGCCTTCTTT. Its translation is CDSSSSGGTEAFF.

Comment on this clonotype: One end of the junction varies from germline; a read error may be responsible. CDR3 nucleotides: TGCGCCAGCACTTTGGCACAAACCGGGGAGCTGTTTTTT. It codes for CASTLAQTGELFF. The genes are TRBV28 and TRBJ2-2; D unresolved. The CDR3 covers 13 residues. Germline assignment: CDR1 MDHEN and CDR2 SYDVKM.

As to this clonotype: Since no conserved phenylalanine or tryptophan closes the CDR3, a read error is the likely cause. This chain links TRBV12-3 or TRBV12-4 with TRBJ2-5; D uncertain. The CDR3 has 14 amino acids. The CDR3 DNA follows: TGTGTCAGCAGTTTAGGTCACCAGGTAGAGACCCAGTACGTC. This codes for CVSSLGHQVETQYV.

With regard to this clonotype: This sequence may be a read error, since a much larger clone differs from it by one base. This rearrangement joins TRBV28 to TRBJ2-4; 8 bases are shared with TRBD1. The CDR3 has 15 residues. In germline, CDR1 is MDHEN, CDR2 SYDVKM. The CDR3 bases are TGTGCCGGCAGTCAACCCGGGACAGGTAGAAACATTCAGTACTTC. Its protein product is CAGSQPGTGRNIQYF.

Concerning this clonotype itself: A single base separates this from a much larger clone, so it may be a read error. V gene TRBV25-1 combines with J gene TRBJ2-3; D remains ambiguous. CDR3 length equals 12 residues. CDR1 is MGHDK and CDR2 is SYGVNS in the germline V gene. The CDR3 reads CANSTYSGAQYF. The CDR3 nucleotides are TGTGCCAACAGTACCTACTCCGGAGCGCAGTATTTT. Full variable domain (rest looked up from reference TRBV25-1 and TRBJ2-3): EADIYQTPRYLVIGTGKKITLECSQTMGHDKMYWYQQDPGMELHLIHYSYGVNSTEKGDLSSESTVSRIRTEHFPLTLESARPSHTSQYLCANSTYSGAQYFGPGTRLTVL.

As regards this clonotype: The conserved phenylalanine or tryptophan normally closing the CDR3 is absent here, so this likely arose from a read error. The chain uses TRBV24-1 and TRBJ2-1, with 11 positions matching TRBD2. With V trimmed by 3 bases and J by 8 bases, 8 bases remained unmatched. The CDR3 covers 16 residues. Germline V gene sequence: CDR1 KGHDR, CDR2 SFDVKD. This chain's CDR3 is CATSDISGRAVDEQFL. The CDR3 DNA reads TGTGCCACCAGTGATATTAGCGGGAGGGCCGTTGATGAGCAGTTCCTC.

As concerns this clonotype: A much larger clone differs by one base, so this may be a read error. The V call is TRBV6-4, the J call TRBJ1-1; D is possibly TRBD1 (6 bases). The germline V gene encodes CDR1 MRHNA and CDR2 SNTAGT. Trimming cost V 4 bases and J 5 bases, with 17 bases left between them. The CDR3 length is 15 residues. CDR3 bases: TGTGCCAGCAGTGTCCCCGACAGGAAGAAGACTGAAGCTTTCTTT. It encodes CASSVPDRKKTEAFF.

As for this clonotype: At one boundary the junction diverges from the germline segment, which might be a read error. This rearrangement joins TRBV6-5 to TRBJ2-3; possible D gene TRBD2, 6 bases. Germline values: CDR1 MNHEY, CDR2 SVGAGI. The CDR3 runs 15 residues. The CDR3 spells CDSRPGTVNYDTQYF. The CDR3 region has the DNA TGTGACAGCAGACCCGGGACTGTCAATTACGATACGCAGTATTTT.

The gene calls are TRBV29-1 and TRBJ2-1, with D perhaps matching TRBD1 (6 bases). This CDR3 has 11 residues. Germline-derived CDR1 and CDR2 are SQVTM and ANQGSEA. Here the CDR3 DNA reads TGCGACGCAGGGGTTGCGGGTGAGCAGTTCTTC. Encoded protein: CDAGVAGEQFF.

This clonotype was found once. Germline is not matched at one junction end, which may reflect a read error. The gene calls are TRBV29-1 and TRBJ2-3; 12 nucleotides match TRBD2. Germline V gene sequence: CDR1 SQVTM, CDR2 ANQGSEA. This CDR3 is 15 amino acids long. CDR3 protein: CSVRTSGVRTDTEYF. Written as DNA, the CDR3 is TGCAGCGTCCGGACTAGCGGGGTCCGCACAGATACGGAGTATTTT.

V and J are TRBV11-2 and TRBJ2-2; D gene unclear. Germline CDR1 reads SGHAT; CDR2 reads FQNNGV. V was trimmed by 8 bases and J by 9 bases, leaving 13 bases between them. This CDR3 is 12 amino acids long. CDR3 amino acids: CASGIDRRELFF. The CDR3 DNA reads TGTGCCAGCGGCATCGACCGCAGGGAGCTGTTTTTT.

On this clonotype: The junction does not match germline at one end; this may be a read error. The rearrangement joins TRBV12-3 or TRBV12-4 to TRBJ2-3, with no clear D. The CDR3 covers 13 residues. CDR3 nucleotide sequence: TGTGTCAGCAGTCTCGGACCCCTCTCTACGCAGTATTTT. Translating it yields CVSSLGPLSTQYF.

About this clonotype: The junction shows a germline mismatch at one end, possibly a read error. V is TRBV5-8 and J is TRBJ2-1, with 10 bases identical to TRBD1. CDR3 length: 15 amino acids. Germline V gene data show CDR1 as SGHTS and CDR2 as YDEGEE. The CDR3 here is CVSNSWTGGFDEQFF. The CDR3, as DNA: TGTGTCAGCAACTCCTGGACAGGGGGTTTCGATGAGCAGTTCTTC.

At least ten counts were recorded for this clonotype. This chain joins TRBV6-5 and TRBJ1-2, with D hard to call. The V end lost 5 bases, the J end lost 4 bases, and 11 bases lay between the germline ends. Germline V gene lookup returns CDR1 MNHEY and CDR2 SVGAGI. CDR3 length: 13 amino acids. CDR3 sequence reads: CASSPRISYGYTF. The CDR3 nucleotides are TGTGCCAGCAGTCCAAGAATCAGCTATGGCTACACCTTC.

About this clonotype: Possible read error: a much larger clone is one base away. V gene TRBV2 combines with J gene TRBJ2-7; D might be TRBD2 (5 bases). The CDR3 is made up of 12 amino acids. Trimming removed 7 bases at V and 6 bases at J, with 13 bases between. CDR1 is SNHLY, CDR2 FYNNEI, per germline. The chain's CDR3 is CASNERVGEQYF. Written as DNA, the CDR3 is TGTGCCAGCAATGAGAGGGTCGGCGAGCAGTACTTC.

Points on this clonotype: One junction end does not reproduce the germline sequence, and a read error may be involved. The DNA of the CDR3 is TGTGTCAGCAGTGAAGCGCGTCGCCTGGGGGGCTATGGCTACACCTTC. Translation: CVSSEARRLGGYGYTF. This chain uses TRBV2 with TRBJ1-2, with D maybe TRBD1 (5 bases). The CDR3 is made up of 16 amino acids. Germline V lookup: CDR1 SNHLY, CDR2 FYNNEI. Based on the CDR3 plus reference TRBV2 and TRBJ1-2, the full variable domain is EPEVTQTPSHQVTQMGQEVILRCVPISNHLYFYWYRQILGQKVEFLVSFYNNEISEKSEIFDDQFSVERPDGSNFTLKIRSTKLEDSAMYFCVSSEARRLGGYGYTFGSGTRLTVV.

Only one count was recorded for this clonotype. One end of the junction varies from germline; a read error may be responsible. As DNA, the CDR3 is TGTGCCGGCAGCTTTACTGGGGGTGGAGTTCAGCCCCAGCATTTT. Encoded protein: CAGSFTGGGVQPQHF. The chain combines TRBV5-8 with TRBJ1-5; D is perhaps TRBD1 (5 bases). The CDR3 covers 15 residues. From germline, CDR1 is SGHTS and CDR2 YDEGEE.

This sequence joins TRBV11-2 and TRBJ2-1; TRBD2 agrees at 8 bases. Germline lookup yields CDR1 SGHAT and CDR2 FQNNGV. The CDR3 is 16 residues long. V gave up 8 bases and J gave up 15 bases; unmatched junction bases: 24. The CDR3 bases are TGTGCCAGCTGCTACTCTTCGAGTATCGGGAGGGGAGGCGGGTTCTTC. Amino acid sequence: CASCYSSSIGRGGGFF.

Remarks on this clonotype: Since a much larger clone is just one base distant, this may be a read error. J is TRBJ2-1 and V is TRBV7-9; a weak D match, TRBD2 (7 bases). Germline V gene sequence: CDR1 SEHNR, CDR2 FQNEAQ (reference sequence). CDR3 length equals 15 residues. V dropped 1 base and J dropped 7 bases, with 14 bases sitting between them. CDR3 nucleotides: TGTGCCAGCAGCTTAGTTGGCGGGGGCATGAATGAGCAGTTCTTC. Its protein is CASSLVGGGMNEQFF. The full variable domain, rest sourced from reference TRBV7-9 and TRBJ2-1, is DTGVSQNPRHKITKRGQNVTFRCDPISEHNRLYWYRQTLGQGPEFLTYFQNEAQLEKSRLLSDRFSAERPKGSFSTLEIQRTEQGDSAMYLCASSLVGGGMNEQFFGPGTRLTVL.

With respect to this clonotype: The missing conserved phenylalanine or tryptophan at the end of this CDR3 makes a read error likely. The DNA is omitted, as the CDR3 cannot be located on it reliably, and the CDR3 follows TCRdb's listing. Here the CDR3 reads CAVISPYGYIL. The V and J genes are TRBV11-2 and TRBJ1-2. CDR1 SGHAT and CDR2 FQNNGV come from the germline V gene. Counting both end residues, the CDR3 totals 11 amino acids.

On this clonotype: The junction departs from the called germline gene at one end, perhaps through a read error. The chain combines TRBV11-2 with TRBJ2-1, with D hard to call. Looked up from germline, CDR1 is SGHAT and CDR2 is FQNNGV. The CDR3 has 16 amino acids. CDR3 in amino acids: CVSSSQMVGSYNEQFF. Here the CDR3 DNA reads TGTGTCAGCAGCTCTCAGATGGTAGGTAGCTACAATGAGCAGTTCTTC.

For this clonotype: A read error may produce the germline difference seen at one junction end. The chain has TRBV29-1 and TRBJ2-1; 11 bases are shared with TRBD2. Germline V gene data show CDR1 as SQVTM and CDR2 as ANQGSEA. CDR3 length: 16 amino acids. The DNA for the CDR3 is TGCAGCGTTGAAGGGAGGGCTAGCGGGAGGTACAATGAGCGGTTCTTC. It encodes CSVEGRASGRYNERFF.